The 19 T cell receptor beta chains given below trace back to one sample, sequenced in a study of tissue T cells after allogeneic stem cell transplantation. Here immunoSEQ multiplex PCR was the method, and the copy in TCRdb shows in-frame clones only, minus some. The sample contains about 22,000 clones, about 70% of which appear only once. Sequenced: blood. The receptor source for this set is a female BALB/c mouse in good health. Strain haplotype at MHC: H2-d.

Concerning this clone: Mouse germline and gene names are used. The CDR3 end lies 1 residue beyond the end of the read and is filled in from the germline J gene. The rearrangement uses TRBV5 and TRBJ2-3; the D gene is possibly TRBD1 (5 bases). The CDR3 covers 15 residues. From germline, CDR1 is LGHNA and CDR2 YNLKQL (reference sequence). The V gene lost 0 bases and the J gene lost 1 base, with 8 bases spanning the gap. The CDR3 bases that were read are TGTGCCAGCAGCCAAGACAGGGTTGGTGCAGAAACGCTGTAT. This codes for CASSQDRVGAETLY. The whole CDR3 reads CASSQDRVGAETLYF.

For this clone: The gene names here belong to mouse. The sequenced CDR3 bases are TGTGGTGTCGGGACAGGGGGCGCCGGCGAAAGATTATTT. Translating it yields CGVGTGGAGERLF. The full CDR3 reads CGVGTGGAGERLFF. The gene calls are TRBV20 and TRBJ1-4; 12 bases line up with TRBD1. The DNA ends 1 residue before the CDR3 does, and the rest of the CDR3 is filled in from the germline J gene. The J segment lost 7 bases and the V segment lost 7 bases, leaving 7 bases of the junction unmatched. Germline V lookup: CDR1 GFQATS, CDR2 STVNSAI. The CDR3 runs to 14 residues.

For this clone: All gene names here are mouse names. With the read ending 1 residue before the CDR3 end, the germline J gene is used to fill in that end. V gene TRBV13-1 combines with J gene TRBJ1-1; D is ambiguous. Germline V CDR1 and CDR2: NSHNY, SYGAGN. Trimming cost V 3 bases and J 0 bases, with 6 bases left between them. This CDR3 has 13 residues. The CDR3 loop is CASSGQSNTEVFF. The part of the CDR3 DNA that was read is TGTGCCAGCAGTGGTCAATCAAACACAGAAGTCTTC.

A few counts support this clone. Gene names are the mouse ones. The missing CDR3 end, 1 residue past where the read stops, is filled in from the germline J gene. The chain is built from TRBV13-3 and TRBJ2-7; TRBD2 agrees at 9 bases. J was trimmed by 7 bases and V by 0 bases; bases with no gene match: 5. The CDR3 consists of 14 residues. Germline CDR1 is NNHDY and CDR2 is SYVADS. CDR3 bases read: TGTGCCAGCAGTGATGTGGGGGGGCTGGGGGAACAGTAC. Its protein product is CASSDVGGLGEQY. From start to end, the CDR3 is CASSDVGGLGEQYF.

Points on this clone: The listed genes are named as in mouse. The CDR3 end is not reached by the read, which stops 1 residue before it; the germline J gene fills it in. The genes are TRBV31 and TRBJ1-2; perhaps TRBD1 as D (5 bases). Trimming pared 0 bases from V and 3 bases from J, leaving 11 bases between. Germline values: CDR1 GKSSPN, CDR2 SITVG. The CDR3 totals 14 residues. Incomplete CDR3 DNA: TGTGCCTGGAGTCTGGGGGGTAGGGACTCCGACTACACC. Its protein is CAWSLGGRDSDYT. The CDR3 in its entirety is CAWSLGGRDSDYTF.

Concerning this clone: Genes and germline are mouse. The read terminates 1 residue before the CDR3 end, so the remaining end is supplied by the germline J gene. The chain couples TRBV13-2 to TRBJ1-4, with 10 bases identical to TRBD1. The CDR3 has 16 residues. Unmatched junction bases numbered 1, after V lost 2 bases and J lost 0 bases. Germline loops: CDR1 NNHNN, CDR2 SYGAGS (reference sequence). The CDR3 spells CASGEGQGFSNERLFF. CDR3 bases read: TGTGCCAGCGGTGAGGGACAGGGGTTTTCCAACGAAAGATTATTT.

Comments on this clone: Germline and genes here are mouse. The covered CDR3 bases are TGTGCCAGCAGATACACAGGCCCAAACACAGAAGTCTTC. It encodes CASRYTGPNTEVF. The entire CDR3 protein is CASRYTGPNTEVFF. The chain has TRBV15 and TRBJ1-1; a weak D match, TRBD1 (5 bases). The CDR3 end lies 1 residue beyond the end of the read and is filled in from the germline J gene. The CDR3 loop spans 14 amino acids. V lost 6 bases and J lost 0, with 11 bases in between. From germline, CDR1 is SGHND and CDR2 FRSKSL.

This clone was observed a few times. Gene names denote mouse genes. The read terminates 1 residue before the CDR3 end, so the remaining end is supplied by the germline J gene. The V gene is TRBV5, the J gene TRBJ2-7; D gene unclear. This CDR3 comprises 12 residues. Deletions cut 1 base from V and 3 bases from J, with 4 bases between. From germline, CDR1 is LGHNA and CDR2 YNLKQL (reference sequence). The CDR3 loop reads CASSQVGYEQYF. CDR3 DNA, as far as it was read: TGTGCCAGCAGCCAAGTCGGCTATGAACAGTAC.

Notes on this clone: Gene names are mouse gene names. Read data end 1 residue before the CDR3 end; the end is taken from the germline J gene. This rearrangement joins TRBV13-2 to TRBJ2-2, with unresolved D. The CDR3 is 14 amino acids. Germline CDR1 reads NNHNN; CDR2 reads SYGAGS (reference sequence). V was shortened by 1 base and J by 1 base, with 5 bases between the two germline ends. CDR3 amino acids: CASGDPGNTGQLYF. The sequenced part of the CDR3 DNA is TGTGCCAGCGGTGATCCAGGAAACACCGGGCAGCTCTAC.

This clone was found a few times. Gene names follow the mouse nomenclature. The CDR3 end lies 1 residue beyond the end of the read and is filled in from the germline J gene. V gene TRBV2 combines with J gene TRBJ1-5; 9 bases fit TRBD1. The CDR3 covers 13 residues. CDR1 LGHNA and CDR2 YSYQKL come from the germline V gene. V lost 4 bases, J lost 8 bases, and 3 bases stayed unmatched. The CDR3 bases that were read are TGTGCCAGCAGCCGGGACAGGGCCGAGGCTCCGCTT. Translating gives CASSRDRAEAPL. In full, the CDR3 is CASSRDRAEAPLF.

In this sample, this clone turned up a few times. Mouse names are used for the genes. The read ends 1 residue before the CDR3 terminus; that terminus is restored from the germline J gene. The rearrangement joins TRBV19 to TRBJ2-7; the match to TRBD2 covers 7 bases. Germline values: CDR1 FNHDT, CDR2 SITEND (reference sequence). The CDR3 spans 14 residues. Germline trimming cut 2 bases from V and 0 bases from J; bases unmatched to any gene: 2. CDR3 protein: CASSMGGSSYEQYF. CDR3 DNA, as far as it was read: TGTGCCAGCAGTATGGGGGGGAGCTCCTATGAACAGTAC.

Concerning this clone itself: Gene names are the mouse ones. With the read ending 1 residue before the CDR3 end, the germline J gene is used to fill in that end. The rearrangement links TRBV4 to TRBJ1-3; no reliable D call. This CDR3 is 14 amino acids long. Trimming left V 8 bases short and J 0 bases short, with 11 bases between. Germline assignment: CDR1 LGHDT and CDR2 YNNKQL (reference sequence). The CDR3 bases that were read are TGTGCCAGCGGCCCCTGGGGTTCTGGAAATACGCTCTAT. Amino acids: CASGPWGSGNTLY. The whole CDR3 is CASGPWGSGNTLYF.

Details on this clone: Mouse gene names and germline throughout. The read stops 1 residue short of the end of the CDR3; the missing end is completed from the germline J gene. This chain uses TRBV31 with TRBJ2-4, with 8 positions matching TRBD2. The CDR3 consists of 15 residues. Looked up from germline, CDR1 is GKSSPN and CDR2 is SITVG. V shed 3 bases and J 0 bases; nucleotides not matched to a gene: 5. The covered CDR3 bases are TGTGCCTGGAGCCCGGGACTGGCTAGTCAAAACACCTTGTAC. This gives the protein CAWSPGLASQNTLY. The CDR3 in its entirety is CAWSPGLASQNTLYF.

A remark on this clone: Genes and germline come from the mouse. CDR3 amino acids: CASSVSAETLYF. The CDR3 DNA, read in part, is TGTGCCAGCAGTGTTAGTGCAGAAACGCTGTAT. The chain is built from TRBV13-1 and TRBJ2-3; D unresolved. The read comes to an end 1 residue before the CDR3 does, leaving the germline J gene to fill in the end. The length of the CDR3 is 12 residues. V gave up 3 bases and J gave up 0 bases, with 2 bases separating them. From germline, CDR1 is NSHNY and CDR2 SYGAGN.

This clone was counted only a few times. Genes and germline are mouse. The read falls 1 residue short of the CDR3 end, and the missing part is taken from the germline J gene. The V and J genes are TRBV31 and TRBJ1-3; perhaps TRBD1 as D (5 bases). The CDR3 has 14 residues. Germline lookup yields CDR1 GKSSPN and CDR2 SITVG. V was trimmed by 5 bases and J by 0 bases, leaving 11 bases between them. CDR3 residues: CAWETELSGNTLYF. CDR3 bases read: TGTGCCTGGGAGACAGAACTTTCTGGAAATACGCTCTAT.

Details on this clone: Genes here carry mouse names. The observed sequence ends 1 residue before the CDR3 terminus, with the missing tail filled in from the germline J gene. This chain connects TRBV17 to TRBJ1-2; D remains unclear. CDR3 length: 14 residues. The V and J ends lost 0 bases and 0 bases respectively, with 5 bases between them. Germline V gene lookup returns CDR1 MNHDT and CDR2 YYDKIL. The CDR3 DNA, read in part, is TGTGCTAGCAGTAGAGATGGGGCAAACTCCGACTACACC. It specifies CASSRDGANSDYT. The whole CDR3 region reads CASSRDGANSDYTF.

Note on this clone: The listed genes are named as in mouse. Read sequence stops 1 residue before the CDR3 end, and the germline J gene provides the missing end. The genes are TRBV2 and TRBJ1-3; the match to TRBD1 covers 10 bases. CDR3 length: 16 amino acids. Germline V gene data show CDR1 as LGHNA and CDR2 as YSYQKL. With V trimmed by 2 bases and J by 4 bases, 5 bases remained unmatched. The CDR3 DNA, read in part, is TGTGCCAGCAGCCAAAAACCGGGACAGGGGGGAAATACGCTCTAT. Its protein is CASSQKPGQGGNTLY. The CDR3 reads in full as CASSQKPGQGGNTLYF. Full variable domain (rest looked up from reference TRBV2 and TRBJ1-3): DPKIIQKPKYLVAVTGSEKILICEQYLGHNAMYWYRQSAKKPLEFMFSYSYQKLMDNQTASSRFQPQSSKKNHLDLQITALKPDDSATYFCASSQKPGQGGNTLYFGEGSRLIVV.

For this clone: Germline and genes: mouse. The CDR3 goes on 1 residue after the read ends, and that part is filled in from the germline J gene. The chain uses TRBV31 and TRBJ2-5; D may correspond to TRBD1 or TRBD2 (6 bases each). The CDR3 has 14 residues. Trimming left V 0 bases short and J 0 bases short, with 7 bases between. Germline CDR1 is GKSSPN and CDR2 is SITVG. CDR3 residues: CAWSLGGNQDTQYF. The covered CDR3 bases are TGTGCCTGGAGTCTAGGGGGGAACCAAGACACCCAGTAC.

The table lists this clone with a few counts. Gene names follow the mouse nomenclature. The CDR3 extends 1 residue past the end of the read, so its final part is completed from the germline J gene. The V gene is TRBV13-2, the J gene TRBJ2-7; TRBD2 matches 9 bases. V lost 3 bases and J lost 7; bases outside the gene matches: 5. The CDR3 extends over 13 amino acids. CDR1 is NNHNN and CDR2 is SYGAGS in the germline V gene (reference sequence). The CDR3 sequence: CASGVTGGREQYF. The DNA read from the CDR3 is TGTGCCAGCGGTGTCACTGGGGGGAGGGAACAGTAC.